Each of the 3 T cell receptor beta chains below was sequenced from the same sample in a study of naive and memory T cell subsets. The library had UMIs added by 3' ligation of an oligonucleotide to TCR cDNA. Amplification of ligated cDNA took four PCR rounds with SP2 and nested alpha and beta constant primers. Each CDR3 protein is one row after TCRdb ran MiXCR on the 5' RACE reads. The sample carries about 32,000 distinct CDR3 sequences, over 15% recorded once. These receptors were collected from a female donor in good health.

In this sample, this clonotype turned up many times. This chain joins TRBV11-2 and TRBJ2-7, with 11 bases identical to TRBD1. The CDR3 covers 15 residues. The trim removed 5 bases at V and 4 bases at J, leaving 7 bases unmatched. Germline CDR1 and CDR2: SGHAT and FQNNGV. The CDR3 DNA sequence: TGTGCCAGCAGCCCTGGTGGGACAGGGGGTTACGAGCAGTACTTC. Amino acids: CASSPGGTGGYEQYF.

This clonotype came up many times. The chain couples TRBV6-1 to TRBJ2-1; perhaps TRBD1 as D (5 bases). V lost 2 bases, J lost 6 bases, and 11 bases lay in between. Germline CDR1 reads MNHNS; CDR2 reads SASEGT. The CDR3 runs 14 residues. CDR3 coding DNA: TGTGCCAGCAGTGAACAGGGATTCATCAATGAGCAGTTCTTC. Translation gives CASSEQGFINEQFF.

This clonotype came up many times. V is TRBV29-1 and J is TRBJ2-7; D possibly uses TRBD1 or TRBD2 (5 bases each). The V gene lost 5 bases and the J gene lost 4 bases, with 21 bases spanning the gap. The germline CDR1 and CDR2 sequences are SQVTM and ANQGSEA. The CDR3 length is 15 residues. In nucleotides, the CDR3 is TGCAGCGTTTCTCCCCACCAAACGAGGGGTTACGAGCAGTACTTC. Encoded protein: CSVSPHQTRGYEQYF.